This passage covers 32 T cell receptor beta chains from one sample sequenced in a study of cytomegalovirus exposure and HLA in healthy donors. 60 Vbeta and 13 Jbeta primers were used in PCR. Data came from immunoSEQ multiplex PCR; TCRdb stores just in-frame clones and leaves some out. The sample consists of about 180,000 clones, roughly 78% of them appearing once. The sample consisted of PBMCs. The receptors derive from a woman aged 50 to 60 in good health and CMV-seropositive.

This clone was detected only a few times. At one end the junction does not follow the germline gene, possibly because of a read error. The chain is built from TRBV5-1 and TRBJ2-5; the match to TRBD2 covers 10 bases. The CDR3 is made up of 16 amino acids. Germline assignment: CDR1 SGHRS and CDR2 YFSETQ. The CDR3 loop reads CASSSSSGGKQGTQYF. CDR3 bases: TGCGCCAGCAGTTCGTCTAGCGGGGGCAAGCAAGGGACCCAGTACTTC. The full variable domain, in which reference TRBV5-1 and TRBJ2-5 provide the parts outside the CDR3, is KAGVTQTPRYLIKTRGQQVTLSCSPISGHRSVSWYQQTPGQGLQFLFEYFSETQRNKGNFPGRFSGRQFSNSRSEMNVSTLELGDSALYLCASSSSSGGKQGTQYFGPGTRLLVL.

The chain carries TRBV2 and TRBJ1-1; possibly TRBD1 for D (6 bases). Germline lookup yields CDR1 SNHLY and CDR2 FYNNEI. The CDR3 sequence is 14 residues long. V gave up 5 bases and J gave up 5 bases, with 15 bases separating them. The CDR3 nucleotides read TGTGCCAGCAGTCGCCGACAGGTGGGAACTGAAGCTTTCTTT. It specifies CASSRRQVGTEAFF.

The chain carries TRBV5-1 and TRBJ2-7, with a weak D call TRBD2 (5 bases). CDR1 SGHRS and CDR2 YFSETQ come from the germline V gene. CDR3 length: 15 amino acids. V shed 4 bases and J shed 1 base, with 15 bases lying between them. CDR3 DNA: TGCGCCAGCAGCCCGGACGGGGTAGCATCCTACGAGCAGTACTTC. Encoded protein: CASSPDGVASYEQYF.

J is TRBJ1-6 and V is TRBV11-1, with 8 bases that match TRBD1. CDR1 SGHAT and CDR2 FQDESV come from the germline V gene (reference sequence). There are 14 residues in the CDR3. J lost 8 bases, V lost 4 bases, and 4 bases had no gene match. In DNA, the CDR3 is TGTGCCAGCAGCTCGACAGGGGATTATTCACCCCTCCACTTT. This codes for CASSSTGDYSPLHF.

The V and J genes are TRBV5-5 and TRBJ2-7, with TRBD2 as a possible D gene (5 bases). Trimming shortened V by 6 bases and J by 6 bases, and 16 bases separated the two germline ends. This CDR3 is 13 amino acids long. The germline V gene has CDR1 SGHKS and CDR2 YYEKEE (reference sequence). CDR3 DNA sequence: TGTGCCAGCACCTCCGCCGGGAAAAGCGAGCAGTACTTC. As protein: CASTSAGKSEQYF.

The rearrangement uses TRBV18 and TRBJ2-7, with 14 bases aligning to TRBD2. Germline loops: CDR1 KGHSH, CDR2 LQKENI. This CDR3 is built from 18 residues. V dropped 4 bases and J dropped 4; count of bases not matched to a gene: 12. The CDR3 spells CASSLGLAGGLWTYEQYF. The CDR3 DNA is TGTGCCAGCTCACTCGGACTAGCGGGGGGACTATGGACTTACGAGCAGTACTTC. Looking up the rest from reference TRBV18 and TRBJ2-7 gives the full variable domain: NAGVMQNPRHLVRRRGQEARLRCSPMKGHSHVYWYRQLPEEGLKFMVYLQKENIIDESGMPKERFSAEFPKEGPSILRIQQVVRGDSAAYFCASSLGLAGGLWTYEQYFGPGTRLTVT.

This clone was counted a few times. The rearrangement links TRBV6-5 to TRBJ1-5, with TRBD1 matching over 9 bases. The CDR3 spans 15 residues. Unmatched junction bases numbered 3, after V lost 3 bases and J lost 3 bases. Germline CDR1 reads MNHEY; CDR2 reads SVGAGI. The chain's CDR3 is CASSYYRGPNQPQHF. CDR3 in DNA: TGTGCCAGCAGTTATTACAGGGGGCCCAATCAGCCCCAGCATTTT.

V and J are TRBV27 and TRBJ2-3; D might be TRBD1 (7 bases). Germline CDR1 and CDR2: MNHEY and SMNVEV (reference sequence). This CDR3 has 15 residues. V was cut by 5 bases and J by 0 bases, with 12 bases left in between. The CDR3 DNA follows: TGTGCCAGCAGTGTCAGGGGGGTAAGCACAGATACGCAGTATTTT. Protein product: CASSVRGVSTDTQYF.

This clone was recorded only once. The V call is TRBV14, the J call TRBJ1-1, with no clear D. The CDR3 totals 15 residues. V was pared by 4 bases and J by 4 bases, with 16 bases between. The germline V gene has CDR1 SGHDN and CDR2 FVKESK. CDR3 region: CASSRDTIRATEAFF. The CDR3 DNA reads TGTGCCAGCAGCCGTGACACCATTCGAGCCACTGAAGCTTTCTTT.

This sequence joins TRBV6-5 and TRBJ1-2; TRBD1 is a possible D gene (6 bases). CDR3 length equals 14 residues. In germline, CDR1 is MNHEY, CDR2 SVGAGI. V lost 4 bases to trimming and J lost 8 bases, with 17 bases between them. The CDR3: CASSFPQGAGGYTF. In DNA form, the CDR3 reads TGTGCCAGCAGTTTCCCACAGGGTGCAGGGGGCTACACCTTC.

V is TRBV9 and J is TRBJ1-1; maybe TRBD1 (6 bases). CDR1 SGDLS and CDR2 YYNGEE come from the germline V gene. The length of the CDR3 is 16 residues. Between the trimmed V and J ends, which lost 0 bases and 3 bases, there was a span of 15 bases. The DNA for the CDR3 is TGTGCCAGCAGCGTAGACAGGGTAAGGGGAGACACTGAAGCTTTCTTT. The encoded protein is CASSVDRVRGDTEAFF.

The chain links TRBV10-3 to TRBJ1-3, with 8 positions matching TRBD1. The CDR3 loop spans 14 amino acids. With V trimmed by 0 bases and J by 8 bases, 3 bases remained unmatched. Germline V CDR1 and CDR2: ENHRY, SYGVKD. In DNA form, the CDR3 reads TGTGCCATCAGTGAGTCACAGGGGGTACACACCATATATTTT. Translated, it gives CAISESQGVHTIYF.

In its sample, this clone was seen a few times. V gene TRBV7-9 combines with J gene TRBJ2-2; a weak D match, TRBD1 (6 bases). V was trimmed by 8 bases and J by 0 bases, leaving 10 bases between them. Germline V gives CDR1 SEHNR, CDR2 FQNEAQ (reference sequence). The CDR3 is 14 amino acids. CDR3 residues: CASRQASNTGELFF. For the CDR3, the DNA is TGTGCCAGCCGACAGGCCTCGAACACCGGGGAGCTGTTTTTT.

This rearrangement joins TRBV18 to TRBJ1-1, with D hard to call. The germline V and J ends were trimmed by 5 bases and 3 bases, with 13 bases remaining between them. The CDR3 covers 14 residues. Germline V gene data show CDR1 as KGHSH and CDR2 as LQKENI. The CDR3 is CASSALTGDTEAFF. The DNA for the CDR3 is TGTGCCAGCTCAGCTTTAACGGGTGACACTGAAGCTTTCTTT.

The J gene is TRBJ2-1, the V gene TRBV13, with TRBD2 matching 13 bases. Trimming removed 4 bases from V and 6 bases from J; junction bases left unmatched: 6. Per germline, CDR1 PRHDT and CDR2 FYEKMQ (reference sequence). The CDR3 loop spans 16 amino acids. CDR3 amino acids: CASSSRGTSGVNEQFF. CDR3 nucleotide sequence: TGTGCCAGCAGCTCTAGGGGGACTAGCGGGGTCAATGAGCAGTTCTTC.

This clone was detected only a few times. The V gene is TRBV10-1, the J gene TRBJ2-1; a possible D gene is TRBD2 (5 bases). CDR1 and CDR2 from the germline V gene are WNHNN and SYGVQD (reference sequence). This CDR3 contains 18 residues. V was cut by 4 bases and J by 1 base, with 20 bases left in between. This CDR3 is CASSATLTGLGSYNEQFF. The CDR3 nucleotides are TGCGCCAGCAGTGCGACATTAACGGGGTTGGGGTCCTACAATGAGCAGTTCTTC.

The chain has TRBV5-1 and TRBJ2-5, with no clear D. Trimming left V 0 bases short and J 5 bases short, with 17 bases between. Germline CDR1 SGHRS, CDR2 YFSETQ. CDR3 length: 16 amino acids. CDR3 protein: CASSLALDSLMETQYF. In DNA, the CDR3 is TGCGCCAGCAGCTTGGCCCTTGATAGTTTAATGGAGACCCAGTACTTC.

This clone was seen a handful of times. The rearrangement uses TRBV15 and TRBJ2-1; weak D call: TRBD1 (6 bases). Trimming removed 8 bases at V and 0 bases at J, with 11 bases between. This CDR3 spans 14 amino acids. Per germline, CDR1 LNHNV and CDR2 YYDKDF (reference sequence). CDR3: CATRQVGSYNEQFF. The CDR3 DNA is TGTGCCACCCGACAGGTGGGCTCCTACAATGAGCAGTTCTTC.

CDR3 loop: CASSQDLGLSGNTIYF. CDR3 nucleotide sequence: TGTGCCAGCAGCCAAGATCTGGGACTCTCTGGAAACACCATATATTTT. The chain carries TRBV14 and TRBJ1-3, with a tentative D call TRBD1 (5 bases). CDR3 length: 16 residues. Germline values: CDR1 SGHDN, CDR2 FVKESK. V lost 0 bases and J 0 bases, leaving 9 bases between the germline ends.

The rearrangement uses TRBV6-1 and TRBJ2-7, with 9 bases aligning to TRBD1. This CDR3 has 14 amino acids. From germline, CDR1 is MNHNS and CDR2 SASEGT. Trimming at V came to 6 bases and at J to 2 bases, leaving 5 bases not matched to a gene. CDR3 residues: CASRQGAPTYEQYF. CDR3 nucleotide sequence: TGTGCCAGCAGACAGGGGGCTCCTACCTACGAGCAGTACTTC.

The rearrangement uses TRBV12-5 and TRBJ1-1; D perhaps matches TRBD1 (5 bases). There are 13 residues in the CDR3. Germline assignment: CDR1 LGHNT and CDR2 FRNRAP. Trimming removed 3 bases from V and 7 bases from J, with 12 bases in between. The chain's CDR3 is CASGFNPGLEAFF. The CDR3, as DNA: TGTGCTAGTGGTTTTAATCCGGGACTTGAAGCTTTCTTT.

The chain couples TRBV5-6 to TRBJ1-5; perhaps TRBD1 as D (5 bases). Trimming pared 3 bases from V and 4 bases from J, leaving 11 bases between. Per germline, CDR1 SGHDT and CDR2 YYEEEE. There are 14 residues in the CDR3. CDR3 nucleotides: TGTGCCAGCAGCTCTGGACAAGTAAATCAGCCCCAGCATTTT. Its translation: CASSSGQVNQPQHF. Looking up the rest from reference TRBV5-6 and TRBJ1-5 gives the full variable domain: DAGVTQSPTHLIKTRGQQVTLRCSPKSGHDTVSWYQQALGQGPQFIFQYYEEEERQRGNFPDRFSGHQFPNYSSELNVNALLLGDSALYLCASSSGQVNQPQHFGDGTRLSIL.

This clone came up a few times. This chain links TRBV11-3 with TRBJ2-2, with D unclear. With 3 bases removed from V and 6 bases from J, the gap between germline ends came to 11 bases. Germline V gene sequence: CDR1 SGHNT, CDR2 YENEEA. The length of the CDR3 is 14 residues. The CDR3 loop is CASSFGLSSGELFF. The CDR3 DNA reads TGTGCCAGCAGCTTTGGGCTTTCGTCCGGGGAGCTGTTTTTT.

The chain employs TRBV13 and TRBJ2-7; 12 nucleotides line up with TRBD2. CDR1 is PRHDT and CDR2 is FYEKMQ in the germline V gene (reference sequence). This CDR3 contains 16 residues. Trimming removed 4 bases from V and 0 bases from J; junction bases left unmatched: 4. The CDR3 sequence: CASSWGLAGVSYEQYF. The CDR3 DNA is TGTGCCAGCAGCTGGGGACTAGCGGGCGTCTCCTACGAGCAGTACTTC.

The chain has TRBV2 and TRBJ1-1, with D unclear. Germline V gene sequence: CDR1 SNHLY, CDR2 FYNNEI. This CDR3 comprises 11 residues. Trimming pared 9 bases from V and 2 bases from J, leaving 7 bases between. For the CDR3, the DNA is TGTGCCAGTGACAAAAACACTGAAGCTTTCTTT. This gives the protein CASDKNTEAFF.

This CDR3 is CSVDDRGQRTDTQYF. CDR3 nucleotides: TGCAGCGTTGATGACAGGGGGCAAAGGACAGATACGCAGTATTTT. The chain uses TRBV29-1 and TRBJ2-3; 10 nucleotides match TRBD1. Germline trimming cut 3 bases from V and 3 bases from J; bases unmatched to any gene: 6. CDR1 is SQVTM, CDR2 ANQGSEA, per germline. The CDR3 contains 15 residues.

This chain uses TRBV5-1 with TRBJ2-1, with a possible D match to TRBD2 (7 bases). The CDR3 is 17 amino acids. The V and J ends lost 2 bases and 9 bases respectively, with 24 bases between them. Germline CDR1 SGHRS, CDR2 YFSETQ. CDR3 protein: CASSLRGGGPNFGEQFF. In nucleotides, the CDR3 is TGCGCCAGCAGCTTAAGAGGGGGGGGGCCAAATTTTGGTGAGCAGTTCTTC.

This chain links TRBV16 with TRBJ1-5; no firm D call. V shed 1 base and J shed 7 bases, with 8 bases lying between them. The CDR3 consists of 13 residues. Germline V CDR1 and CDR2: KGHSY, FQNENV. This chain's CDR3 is CASSQLRAQPQHF. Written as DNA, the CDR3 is TGTGCCAGCAGCCAATTGAGGGCACAGCCCCAGCATTTT.

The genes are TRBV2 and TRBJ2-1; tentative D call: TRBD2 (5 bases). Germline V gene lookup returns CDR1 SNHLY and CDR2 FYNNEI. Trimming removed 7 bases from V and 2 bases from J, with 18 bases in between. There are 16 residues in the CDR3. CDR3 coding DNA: TGTGCCAGCACTAAAGTAGGACTTCTTACCTACAATGAGCAGTTCTTC. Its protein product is CASTKVGLLTYNEQFF.

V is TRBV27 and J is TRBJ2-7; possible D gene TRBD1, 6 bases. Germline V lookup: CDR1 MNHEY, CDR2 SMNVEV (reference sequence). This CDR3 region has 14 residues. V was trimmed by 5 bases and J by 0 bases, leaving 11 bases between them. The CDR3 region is CASSIRDISYEQYF. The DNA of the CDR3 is TGTGCCAGCAGTATCCGGGACATCTCCTACGAGCAGTACTTC.

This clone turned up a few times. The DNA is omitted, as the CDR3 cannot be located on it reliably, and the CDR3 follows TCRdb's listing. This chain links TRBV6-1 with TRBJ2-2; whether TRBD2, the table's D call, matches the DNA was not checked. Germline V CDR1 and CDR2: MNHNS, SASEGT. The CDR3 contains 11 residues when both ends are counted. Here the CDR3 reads CASNLGGSCFF.

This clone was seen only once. DNA for the CDR3: TGTGCCAGCGCGAGGTCGGGCAGGGCTAATGGCTACACCTTC. Its translation: CASARSGRANGYTF. This chain links TRBV2 with TRBJ1-2, with a possible D match to TRBD1 (5 bases). Trimming left V 8 bases short and J 6 bases short, with 19 bases between. This CDR3 comprises 14 residues. Germline V lookup: CDR1 SNHLY, CDR2 FYNNEI.